This T cell receptor (beta chain) was observed in a study of blood T cell repertoires in COVID-19. Sequencing used immunoSEQ multiplex PCR; TCRdb keeps in-frame clones, though not all of them. The data show 300,000 to 400,000 clones, approximately 90% seen once. The CDR3 is 12 amino acids. This TCR came from a woman aged 25 to 39 with acute COVID-19. The J gene is TRBJ2-2, the V gene TRBV12-3 or TRBV12-4, with TRBD1 as a possible D gene (5 bases). The sample taken for sequencing was PBMCs or T cells enriched from blood (not recorded which). The CDR3 DNA reads TGTATTGCAGGGCGCAACACCGGGGAGCTGTTTTTT. Protein sequence: CIAGRNTGELFF.